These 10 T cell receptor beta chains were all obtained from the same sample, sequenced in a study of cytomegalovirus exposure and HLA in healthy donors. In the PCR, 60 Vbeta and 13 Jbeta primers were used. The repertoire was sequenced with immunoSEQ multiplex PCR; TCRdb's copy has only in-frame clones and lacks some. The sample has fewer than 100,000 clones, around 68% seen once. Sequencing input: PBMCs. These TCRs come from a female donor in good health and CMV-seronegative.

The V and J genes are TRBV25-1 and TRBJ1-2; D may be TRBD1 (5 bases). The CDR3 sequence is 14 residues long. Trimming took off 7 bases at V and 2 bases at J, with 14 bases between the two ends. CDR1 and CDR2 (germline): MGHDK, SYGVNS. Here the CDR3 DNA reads TGTGCCAGCACAAATCAGGGAGGGAACTATGGCTACACCTTC. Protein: CASTNQGGNYGYTF.

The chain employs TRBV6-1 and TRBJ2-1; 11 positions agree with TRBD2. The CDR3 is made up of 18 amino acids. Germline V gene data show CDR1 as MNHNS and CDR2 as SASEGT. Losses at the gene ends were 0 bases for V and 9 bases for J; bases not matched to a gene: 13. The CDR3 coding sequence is TGTGCCAGCAGTGAAGCGCCTGCGGGTAGCGGGAGGGGTGTTGAGCAGTTCTTC. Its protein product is CASSEAPAGSGRGVEQFF.

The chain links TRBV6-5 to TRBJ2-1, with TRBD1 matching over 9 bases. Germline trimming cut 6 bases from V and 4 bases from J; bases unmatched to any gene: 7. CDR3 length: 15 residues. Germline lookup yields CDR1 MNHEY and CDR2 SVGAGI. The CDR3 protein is CASRYGTGRYNEQFF. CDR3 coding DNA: TGTGCCAGCAGGTACGGGACAGGGAGATACAATGAGCAGTTCTTC.

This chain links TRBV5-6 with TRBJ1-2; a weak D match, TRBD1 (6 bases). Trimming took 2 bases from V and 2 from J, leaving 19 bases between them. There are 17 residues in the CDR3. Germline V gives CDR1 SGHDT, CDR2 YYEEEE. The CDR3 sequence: CASSLKQGQIPNYGYTF. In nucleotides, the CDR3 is TGTGCCAGCAGCTTAAAACAAGGACAGATTCCAAACTATGGCTACACCTTC.

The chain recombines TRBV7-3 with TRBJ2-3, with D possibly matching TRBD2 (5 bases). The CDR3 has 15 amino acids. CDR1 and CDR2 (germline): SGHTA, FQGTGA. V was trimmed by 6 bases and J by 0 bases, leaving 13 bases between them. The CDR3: CASSYTGVSTDTQYF. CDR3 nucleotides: TGTGCCAGCAGTTACACCGGGGTTAGCACAGATACGCAGTATTTT.

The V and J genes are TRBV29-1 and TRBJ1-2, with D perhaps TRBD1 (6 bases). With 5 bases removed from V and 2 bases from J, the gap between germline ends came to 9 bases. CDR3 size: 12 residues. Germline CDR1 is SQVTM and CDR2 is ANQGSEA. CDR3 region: CSVWGQNYGYTF. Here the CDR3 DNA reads TGCAGCGTTTGGGGACAAAACTATGGCTACACCTTC.

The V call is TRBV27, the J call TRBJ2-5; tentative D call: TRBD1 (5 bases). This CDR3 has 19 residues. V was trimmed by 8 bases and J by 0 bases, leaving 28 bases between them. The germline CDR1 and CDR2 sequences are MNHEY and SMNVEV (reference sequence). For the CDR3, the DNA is TGTGCCAGCCCTAACCACCGGACATCGAGTTTGGGGCACCAAGAGACCCAGTACTTC. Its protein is CASPNHRTSSLGHQETQYF.

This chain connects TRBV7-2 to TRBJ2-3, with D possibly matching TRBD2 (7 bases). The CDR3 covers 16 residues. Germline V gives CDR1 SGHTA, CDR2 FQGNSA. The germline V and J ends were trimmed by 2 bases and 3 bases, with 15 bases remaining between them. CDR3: CASSLSGGGQTDTQYF. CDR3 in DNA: TGTGCCAGCAGCTTATCCGGCGGGGGCCAGACAGATACGCAGTATTTT.

The CDR3 DNA is TGTGCCAGCAGTTACTCGGCCACAGATACGCAGTATTTT. Its protein is CASSYSATDTQYF. This chain uses TRBV6-5 with TRBJ2-3, with D unresolved. CDR1 is MNHEY and CDR2 is SVGAGI in the germline V gene. V dropped 0 bases and J dropped 2 bases, with 3 bases sitting between them. The CDR3 totals 13 residues.

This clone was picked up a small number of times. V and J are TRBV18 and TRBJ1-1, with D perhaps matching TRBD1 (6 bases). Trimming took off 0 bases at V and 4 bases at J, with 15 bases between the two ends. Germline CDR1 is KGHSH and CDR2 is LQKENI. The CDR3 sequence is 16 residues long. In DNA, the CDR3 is TGTGCCAGCTCACCACCAGGACAGTTAGTTGGCACTGAAGCTTTCTTT. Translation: CASSPPGQLVGTEAFF. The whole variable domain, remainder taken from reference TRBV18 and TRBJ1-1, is NAGVMQNPRHLVRRRGQEARLRCSPMKGHSHVYWYRQLPEEGLKFMVYLQKENIIDESGMPKERFSAEFPKEGPSILRIQQVVRGDSAAYFCASSPPGQLVGTEAFFGQGTRLTVV.